This T cell receptor (beta chain) was identified during a study of blood T cell repertoires in COVID-19. Study information: Donors in the United States, Italy and Spain gave samples during acute or convalescent COVID-19.

Donors of Cohort 3 who recovered were those that had two negative PCRs, clearance, or symptom resolution. TCRdb keeps only in-frame clones here, not all; method: immunoSEQ multiplex PCR. The table lists over 250,000 clones, around nine tenths of them singletons, with about 2.7% in the top ten. The source is a woman aged 18-29 years who had recovered from COVID-19. Sequencing used PBMCs or T cells enriched from blood (not recorded which).

The CDR3 reads CASSIRGIGQFF. CDR3 coding DNA: TGTGCCAGTAGTATCCGAGGAATTGGGCAGTTCTTC. The chain links TRBV19 to TRBJ2-1; no clear D gene. Trimming cost V 3 bases and J 12 bases, with 12 bases left between them. CDR3 length equals 12 residues. CDR1 is LNHDA, CDR2 SQIVND, per germline (reference sequence).